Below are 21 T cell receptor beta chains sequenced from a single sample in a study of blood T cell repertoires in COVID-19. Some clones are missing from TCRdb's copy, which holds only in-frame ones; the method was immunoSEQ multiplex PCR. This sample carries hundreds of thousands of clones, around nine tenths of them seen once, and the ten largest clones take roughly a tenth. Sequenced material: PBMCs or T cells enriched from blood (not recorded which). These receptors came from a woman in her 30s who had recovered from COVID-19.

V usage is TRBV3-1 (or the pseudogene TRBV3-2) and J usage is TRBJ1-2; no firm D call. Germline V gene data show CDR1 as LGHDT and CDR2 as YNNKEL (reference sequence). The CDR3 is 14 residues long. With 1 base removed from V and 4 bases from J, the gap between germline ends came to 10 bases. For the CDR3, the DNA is TGTGCCAGCAGCCAAGTCGGGGTGGCCTATGGCTACACCTTC. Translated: CASSQVGVAYGYTF.

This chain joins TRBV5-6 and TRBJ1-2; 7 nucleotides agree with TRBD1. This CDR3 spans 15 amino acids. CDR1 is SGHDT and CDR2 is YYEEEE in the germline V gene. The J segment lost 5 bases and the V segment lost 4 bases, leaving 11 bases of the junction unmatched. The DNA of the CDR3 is TGTGCCAGCAGCACTTTGACAGGGACGAAATATGGCTACACCTTC. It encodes CASSTLTGTKYGYTF.

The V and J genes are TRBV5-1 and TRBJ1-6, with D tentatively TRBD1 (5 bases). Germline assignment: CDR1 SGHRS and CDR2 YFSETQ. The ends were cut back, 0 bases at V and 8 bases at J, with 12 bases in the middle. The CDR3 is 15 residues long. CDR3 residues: CASSLVGGTDSPLHF. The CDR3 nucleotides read TGCGCCAGCAGCTTGGTAGGAGGGACTGATTCACCCCTCCACTTT.

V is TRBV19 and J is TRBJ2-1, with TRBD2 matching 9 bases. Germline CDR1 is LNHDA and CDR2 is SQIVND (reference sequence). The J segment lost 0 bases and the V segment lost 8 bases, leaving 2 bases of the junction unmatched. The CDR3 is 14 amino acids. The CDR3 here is CASHSGGSYNEQFF. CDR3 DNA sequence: TGTGCCAGTCATAGCGGGGGCTCCTACAATGAGCAGTTCTTC. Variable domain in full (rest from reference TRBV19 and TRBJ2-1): DGGITQSPKYLFRKEGQNVTLSCEQNLNHDAMYWYRQDPGQGLRLIYYSQIVNDFQKGDIAEGYSVSREKKESFPLTVTSAQKNPTAFYLCASHSGGSYNEQFFGPGTRLTVL.

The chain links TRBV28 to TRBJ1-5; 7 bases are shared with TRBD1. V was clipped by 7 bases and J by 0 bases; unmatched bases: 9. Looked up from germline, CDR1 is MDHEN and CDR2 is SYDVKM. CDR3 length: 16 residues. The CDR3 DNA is TGTGCCAGCATCTCAGGGGGACCCGTTAGCAATCAGCCCCAGCATTTT. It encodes CASISGGPVSNQPQHF.

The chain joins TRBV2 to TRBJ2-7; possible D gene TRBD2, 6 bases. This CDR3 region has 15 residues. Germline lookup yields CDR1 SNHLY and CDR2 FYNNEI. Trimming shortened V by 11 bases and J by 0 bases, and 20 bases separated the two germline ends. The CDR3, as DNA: TGTGCCCTACAGCCCCTCCGACTAGACTCCTACGAGCAGTACTTC. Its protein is CALQPLRLDSYEQYF. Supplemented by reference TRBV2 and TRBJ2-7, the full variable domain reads EPEVTQTPSHQVTQMGQEVILRCVPISNHLYFYWYRQILGQKVEFLVSFYNNEISEKSEIFDDQFSVERPDGSNFTLKIRSTKLEDSAMYFCALQPLRLDSYEQYFGPGTRLTVT.

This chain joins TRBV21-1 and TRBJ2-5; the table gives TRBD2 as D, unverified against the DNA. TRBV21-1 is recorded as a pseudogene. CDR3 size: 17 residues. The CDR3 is CASKICGLAATSGTQYF. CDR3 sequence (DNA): TGTGCCAGCAAAATTTGCGGGCTAGCGGCCACATCGGGGACCCAGTACTTC.

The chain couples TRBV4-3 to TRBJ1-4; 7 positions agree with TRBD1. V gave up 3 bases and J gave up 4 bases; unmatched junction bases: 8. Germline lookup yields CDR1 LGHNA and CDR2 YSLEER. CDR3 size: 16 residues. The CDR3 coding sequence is TGCGCCAGCAGCCATTGGAAGCAGGGGGGTAATGAAAAACTGTTTTTT. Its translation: CASSHWKQGGNEKLFF.

The CDR3 loop is CASSVGDRSEQYF. In nucleotides, the CDR3 is TGTGCCAGCAGCGTAGGAGACAGAAGCGAGCAGTACTTC. The rearrangement uses TRBV9 and TRBJ2-7; D is possibly TRBD1 (5 bases). This CDR3 region has 13 residues. Trimming left V 0 bases short and J 6 bases short, with 10 bases between. CDR1 is SGDLS, CDR2 YYNGEE, per germline.

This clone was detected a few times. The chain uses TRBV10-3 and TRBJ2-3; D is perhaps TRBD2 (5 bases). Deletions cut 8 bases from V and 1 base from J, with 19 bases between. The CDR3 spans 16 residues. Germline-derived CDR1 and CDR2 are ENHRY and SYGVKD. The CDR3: CAIANQMGSGTDTQYF. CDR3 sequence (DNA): TGTGCCATCGCGAATCAGATGGGGAGCGGCACAGATACGCAGTATTTT.

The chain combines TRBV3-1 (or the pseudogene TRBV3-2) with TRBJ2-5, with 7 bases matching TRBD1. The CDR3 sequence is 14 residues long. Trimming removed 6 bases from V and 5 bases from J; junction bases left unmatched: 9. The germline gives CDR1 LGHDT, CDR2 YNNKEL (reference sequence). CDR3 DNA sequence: TGTGCCAGCAGAGCGACTCCGGGACAGGAGACCCAGTACTTC. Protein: CASRATPGQETQYF.

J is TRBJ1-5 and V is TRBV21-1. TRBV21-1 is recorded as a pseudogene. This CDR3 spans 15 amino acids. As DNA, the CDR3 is TGTGCCAGCAAGGGGGGGGACAATAGCAATCAGCCCCAGCATTTT. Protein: CASKGGDNSNQPQHF.

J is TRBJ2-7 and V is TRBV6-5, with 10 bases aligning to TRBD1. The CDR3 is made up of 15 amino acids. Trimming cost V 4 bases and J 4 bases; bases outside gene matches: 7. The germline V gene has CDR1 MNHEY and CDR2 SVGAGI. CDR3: CASSLDRDRGYEQYF. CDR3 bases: TGTGCCAGCAGTTTGGACCGGGACAGGGGATACGAGCAGTACTTC.

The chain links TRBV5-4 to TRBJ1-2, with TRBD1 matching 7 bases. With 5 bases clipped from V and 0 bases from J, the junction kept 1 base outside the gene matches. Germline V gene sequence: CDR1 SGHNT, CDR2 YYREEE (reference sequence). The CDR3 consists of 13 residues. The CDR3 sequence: CASRTGSNYGYTF. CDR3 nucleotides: TGTGCCAGCAGGACAGGGTCTAACTATGGCTACACCTTC. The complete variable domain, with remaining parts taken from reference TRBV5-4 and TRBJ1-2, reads ETGVTQSPTHLIKTRGQQVTLRCSSQSGHNTVSWYQQALGQGPQFIFQYYREEENGRGNFPPRFSGLQFPNYSSELNVNALELDDSALYLCASRTGSNYGYTFGSGTRLTVV.

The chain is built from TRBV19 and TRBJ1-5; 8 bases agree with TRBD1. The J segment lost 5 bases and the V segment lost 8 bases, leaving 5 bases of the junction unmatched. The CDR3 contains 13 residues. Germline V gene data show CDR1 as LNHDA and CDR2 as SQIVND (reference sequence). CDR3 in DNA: TGTGCCAGTTCCAAACAGGGGGATCAGCCCCAGCATTTT. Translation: CASSKQGDQPQHF. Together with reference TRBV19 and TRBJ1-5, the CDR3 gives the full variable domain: DGGITQSPKYLFRKEGQNVTLSCEQNLNHDAMYWYRQDPGQGLRLIYYSQIVNDFQKGDIAEGYSVSREKKESFPLTVTSAQKNPTAFYLCASSKQGDQPQHFGDGTRLSIL.

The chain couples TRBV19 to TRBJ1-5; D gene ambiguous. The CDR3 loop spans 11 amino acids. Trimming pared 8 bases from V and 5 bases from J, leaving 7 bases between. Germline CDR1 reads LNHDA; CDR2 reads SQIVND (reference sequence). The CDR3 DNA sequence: TGTGCCAGTGGAGGAGATCAGCCCCAGCATTTT. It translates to CASGGDQPQHF.

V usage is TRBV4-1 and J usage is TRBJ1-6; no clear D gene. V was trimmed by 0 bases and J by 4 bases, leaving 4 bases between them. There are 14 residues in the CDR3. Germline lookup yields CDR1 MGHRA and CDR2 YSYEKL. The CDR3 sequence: CASSQDMYNSPLHF. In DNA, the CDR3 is TGCGCCAGCAGCCAAGATATGTATAATTCACCCCTCCACTTT.

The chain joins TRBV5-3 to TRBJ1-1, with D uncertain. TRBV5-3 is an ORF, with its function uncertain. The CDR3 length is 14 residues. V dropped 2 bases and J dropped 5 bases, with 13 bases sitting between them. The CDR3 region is CARSFHHKSTEAFF. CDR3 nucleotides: TGTGCCAGAAGCTTTCATCACAAATCGACTGAAGCTTTCTTT.

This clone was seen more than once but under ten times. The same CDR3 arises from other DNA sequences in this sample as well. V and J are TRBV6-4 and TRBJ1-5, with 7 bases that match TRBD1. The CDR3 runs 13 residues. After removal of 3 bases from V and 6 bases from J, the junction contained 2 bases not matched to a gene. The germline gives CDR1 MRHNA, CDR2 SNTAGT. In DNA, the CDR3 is TGTGCCAGCAGTGAGCAGGGGGGTCAGCCCCAGCATTTT. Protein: CASSEQGGQPQHF.

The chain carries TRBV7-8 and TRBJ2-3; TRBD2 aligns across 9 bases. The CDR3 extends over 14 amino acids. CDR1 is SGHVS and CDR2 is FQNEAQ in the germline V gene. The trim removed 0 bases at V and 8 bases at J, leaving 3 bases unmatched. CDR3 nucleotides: TGTGCCAGCAGCTTAGCCCCGACTAGCGGTACGCAGTATTTT. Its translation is CASSLAPTSGTQYF.

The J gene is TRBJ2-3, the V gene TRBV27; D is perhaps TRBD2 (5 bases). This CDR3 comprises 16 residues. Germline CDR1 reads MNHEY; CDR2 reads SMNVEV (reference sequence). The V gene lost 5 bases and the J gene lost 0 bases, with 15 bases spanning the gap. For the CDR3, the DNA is TGTGCCAGCAGTCAAATTATAGGACTGAGCACAGATACGCAGTATTTT. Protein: CASSQIIGLSTDTQYF.